The present TCR beta chain was sequenced within a study of human T cells and chemical hapten exposure. Study results and limitations: It was expanded TCRs that formed significantly more large CDR3 similarity clusters than controls did. PT1 expanded TCR counts correlated positively with patch test score.

Original handling: Per-sample TCR counts ranged from roughly 23,224 to 750,000, median 95,638. TCRdb re-called the RACE reads through MiXCR, storing one row per CDR3 protein. The authors' filters were not applied to this entry. The table has tens of thousands of distinct CDR3 sequences, around 10% seen once. The CDR3 sequence is 16 residues long. The germline V gene encodes CDR1 SGHRS and CDR2 YFSETQ. With 4 bases clipped from V and 2 bases from J, the junction kept 3 bases outside the gene matches. The sample's time point: patch test 1, 2 weeks after DPC sensitization. Described treatment: therapeutic diphenylcyclopropenone sensitization with weekly scalp DPC. Extraction of total RNA was performed on unfractionated whole blood. This clonotype was picked up many times. Its antigen is undetermined.

This chain uses TRBV5-1 with TRBJ2-3; TRBD2 agrees at 14 bases. The sequence came from a woman between 45 and 60 years old with alopecia areata. Some clones in this sample may be carry-over from other donors' samples. The source was whole blood, collected in connection with sensitization to the hapten diphenylcyclopropenone (DPC). CDR3 in DNA: TGCGCCAGCAGCCTGACTAGCGGGAGGGCCACAGATACGCAGTATTTT. Translated: CASSLTSGRATDTQYF.